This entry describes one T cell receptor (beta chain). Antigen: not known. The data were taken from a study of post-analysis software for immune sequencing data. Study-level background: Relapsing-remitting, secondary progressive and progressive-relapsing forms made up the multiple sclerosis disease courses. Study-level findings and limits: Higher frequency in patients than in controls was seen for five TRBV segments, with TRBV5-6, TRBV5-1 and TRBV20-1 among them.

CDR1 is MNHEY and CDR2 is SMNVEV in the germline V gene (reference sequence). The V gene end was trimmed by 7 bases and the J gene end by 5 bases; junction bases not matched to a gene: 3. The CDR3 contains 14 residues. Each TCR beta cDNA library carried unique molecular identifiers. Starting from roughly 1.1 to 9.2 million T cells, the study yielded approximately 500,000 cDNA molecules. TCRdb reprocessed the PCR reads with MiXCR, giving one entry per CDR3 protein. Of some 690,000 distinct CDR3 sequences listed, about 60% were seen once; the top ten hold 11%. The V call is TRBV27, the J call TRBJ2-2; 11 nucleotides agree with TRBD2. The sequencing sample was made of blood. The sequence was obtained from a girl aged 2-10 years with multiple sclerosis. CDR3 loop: CASTIAGGTGELFF. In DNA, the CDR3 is TGTGCCAGCACAATAGCGGGAGGGACCGGGGAGCTGTTTTTT.